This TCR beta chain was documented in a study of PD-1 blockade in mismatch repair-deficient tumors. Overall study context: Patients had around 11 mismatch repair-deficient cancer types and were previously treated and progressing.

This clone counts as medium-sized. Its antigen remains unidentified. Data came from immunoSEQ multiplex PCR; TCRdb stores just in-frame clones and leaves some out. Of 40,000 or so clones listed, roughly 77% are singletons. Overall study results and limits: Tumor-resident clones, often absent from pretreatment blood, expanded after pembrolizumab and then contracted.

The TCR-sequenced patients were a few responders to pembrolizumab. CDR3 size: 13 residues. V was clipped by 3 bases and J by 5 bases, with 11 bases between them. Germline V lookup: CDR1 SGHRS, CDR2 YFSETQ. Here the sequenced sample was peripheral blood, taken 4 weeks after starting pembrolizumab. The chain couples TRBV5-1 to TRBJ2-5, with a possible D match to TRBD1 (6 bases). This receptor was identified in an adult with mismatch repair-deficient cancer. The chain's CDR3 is CASSSHRVETQYF. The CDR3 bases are TGCGCCAGCAGCTCTCACAGGGTCGAGACCCAGTACTTC.